These 18 T cell receptor beta chains came from one sample sequenced in a study of CD8+ T cells in alopecia areata. Specified treatment: oral pan-JAK inhibitor, 5-10 mg twice daily. RNA was extracted and reverse transcribed into cDNA as the sequencing template. This table comes from immunoSEQ multiplex PCR, and its TCRdb copy is limited to in-frame clones, with some not included. The table records roughly 190,000 clones, 60% to 70% of them present only once. Source: CD4+ T cells sorted from blood, taken at week 4, from a patient treated with tofacitinib. The receptor source for this set is a human donor with alopecia areata.

The rearrangement joins TRBV27 to TRBJ1-1; D is unresolved. The V end lost 0 bases, the J end lost 2 bases, and 7 bases lay between the germline ends. The germline gives CDR1 MNHEY, CDR2 SMNVEV (reference sequence). The CDR3 spans 14 residues. Written as DNA, the CDR3 is TGTGCCAGCAGTTTATCGATTATAAACACTGAAGCTTTCTTT. Residues: CASSLSIINTEAFF.

V is TRBV2 and J is TRBJ2-3; unclear D gene. The CDR3 has 13 amino acids. Germline lookup yields CDR1 SNHLY and CDR2 FYNNEI. V was clipped by 8 bases and J by 4 bases, with 13 bases between them. The CDR3 sequence: CASPAPLADTQYF. In DNA form, the CDR3 reads TGTGCCAGCCCGGCCCCGCTAGCAGATACGCAGTATTTT. The full variable domain, its missing parts supplied by reference TRBV2 and TRBJ2-3, is EPEVTQTPSHQVTQMGQEVILRCVPISNHLYFYWYRQILGQKVEFLVSFYNNEISEKSEIFDDQFSVERPDGSNFTLKIRSTKLEDSAMYFCASPAPLADTQYFGPGTRLTVL.

The gene calls are TRBV30 and TRBJ1-2, with a weak D call TRBD1 (5 bases). V was cut by 1 base and J by 7 bases, with 10 bases left in between. CDR3 length: 12 residues. Germline CDR1 reads GTSNPN; CDR2 reads SVGIG (reference sequence). The CDR3 DNA reads as TGTGCCTGGAGTGGGGGGAAGCTTGGCTACACCTTC. This translates into CAWSGGKLGYTF.

This clone was counted a few times. This chain links TRBV30 with TRBJ2-2; 10 bases are shared with TRBD2. The germline CDR1 and CDR2 sequences are GTSNPN and SVGIG (reference sequence). The J segment lost 8 bases and the V segment lost 4 bases, leaving 13 bases of the junction unmatched. This CDR3 has 16 amino acids. The CDR3 loop reads CAWTNPGTSDGGELFF. CDR3 coding DNA: TGTGCCTGGACAAACCCCGGGACTAGCGATGGGGGGGAGCTGTTTTTT.

J is TRBJ1-2 and V is TRBV28; TRBD1 aligns across 7 bases. The germline V gene has CDR1 MDHEN and CDR2 SYDVKM. The V and J ends lost 5 bases and 1 base, in that order; junction bases with no gene match: 7. The length of the CDR3 is 15 residues. In DNA, the CDR3 is TGTGCCAGCAGTCTTGACAGGGCATTTAACTATGGCTACACCTTC. This sequence encodes CASSLDRAFNYGYTF.

The V and J genes are TRBV4-2 and TRBJ2-7, with 13 bases that match TRBD2. The CDR3 sequence is 18 residues long. The V and J ends lost 1 base and 4 bases, in that order; junction bases with no gene match: 10. Per germline, CDR1 LGHNA and CDR2 YNFKEQ. CDR3 DNA: TGTGCCAGCAGCCAAGGACTAGCGGGGGGTCTTATCAATTACGAGCAGTACTTC. It is translated as CASSQGLAGGLINYEQYF.

J is TRBJ2-5 and V is TRBV12-5; D gene uncertain. The length of the CDR3 is 18 residues. Germline CDR1 is LGHNT and CDR2 is FRNRAP. V shed 4 bases and J shed 0 bases, with 21 bases lying between them. The CDR3 sequence: CASGSGMMPLKYQETQYF. The CDR3 nucleotides are TGTGCTAGTGGTTCGGGTATGATGCCTCTGAAGTACCAAGAGACCCAGTACTTC.

This chain uses TRBV29-1 with TRBJ1-1; tentative D call: TRBD1 (6 bases). V was trimmed by 7 bases and J by 0 bases, leaving 12 bases between them. The CDR3 sequence is 13 residues long. CDR1 and CDR2 from the germline V gene are SQVTM and ANQGSEA. This CDR3 is CSGVGQLNTEAFF. The CDR3 nucleotides read TGCAGCGGCGTAGGACAGTTGAACACTGAAGCTTTCTTT.

The rearrangement uses TRBV19 and TRBJ1-2; D unclear. The V end lost 1 base, the J end lost 4 bases, and 4 bases lay between the germline ends. CDR1 is LNHDA and CDR2 is SQIVND in the germline V gene (reference sequence). CDR3 size: 12 residues. The chain's CDR3 is CASSIVGYGYTF. In DNA form, the CDR3 reads TGTGCCAGTAGTATAGTGGGCTATGGCTACACCTTC.

This rearrangement joins TRBV30 to TRBJ2-7; D unresolved. V lost 5 bases and J lost 3, with 11 bases in between. This CDR3 is 12 amino acids long. CDR1 and CDR2 from the germline V gene are GTSNPN and SVGIG (reference sequence). The CDR3 protein is CAWSPNGYEQYF. The CDR3 bases are TGTGCCTGGTCCCCCAACGGCTACGAGCAGTACTTC. Full variable domain (remainder filled in from reference TRBV30 and TRBJ2-7): SQTIHQWPATLVQPVGSPLSLECTVEGTSNPNLYWYRQAAGRGLQLLFYSVGIGQISSEVPQNLSASRPQDRQFILSSKKLLLSDSGFYLCAWSPNGYEQYFGPGTRLTVT.

This clone showed up just a few times. The chain couples TRBV5-1 to TRBJ1-2; D is possibly TRBD1 (5 bases). V shed 5 bases and J shed 6 bases, with 14 bases lying between them. Germline CDR1 SGHRS, CDR2 YFSETQ. This CDR3 contains 13 residues. The CDR3 DNA sequence: TGCGCCAGCAGGCTGACAGACTCGAATGGCTACACCTTC. This encodes CASRLTDSNGYTF.

The chain is built from TRBV28 and TRBJ1-4; TRBD1 might be the D (5 bases). V was pared by 2 bases and J by 8 bases, with 12 bases between. The germline V gene has CDR1 MDHEN and CDR2 SYDVKM. The CDR3 is made up of 14 amino acids. CDR3 loop: CASSLVRDGEKLFF. DNA for the CDR3: TGTGCCAGCAGTTTAGTAAGGGACGGCGAAAAACTGTTTTTT.

The gene calls are TRBV30 and TRBJ1-2; 10 bases are a match to TRBD1. The J segment lost 5 bases and the V segment lost 3 bases, leaving 6 bases of the junction unmatched. This CDR3 region has 14 residues. The germline gives CDR1 GTSNPN, CDR2 SVGIG (reference sequence). DNA of the CDR3: TGTGCCTGGAGACGGGACAGGGGCAGTTATGGCTACACCTTC. This codes for CAWRRDRGSYGYTF.

This chain joins TRBV6-6 and TRBJ1-3; no firm D call. Deletions cut 10 bases from V and 0 bases from J, with 10 bases between. This CDR3 has 13 residues. CDR1 and CDR2 from the germline V gene are MNHNY and SVGAGI (reference sequence). The CDR3 DNA is TGTGCCACCAGGCGGGACTCTGGAAACACCATATATTTT. This encodes CATRRDSGNTIYF.

The rearrangement links TRBV30 to TRBJ2-1, with D unresolved. Looked up from germline, CDR1 is GTSNPN and CDR2 is SVGIG (reference sequence). V lost 4 bases and J lost 5, with 6 bases in between. There are 11 residues in the CDR3. The CDR3 DNA follows: TGTGCCTGGATGGGGAACAATGAGCAGTTCTTC. Protein product: CAWMGNNEQFF.

This clone was counted a few times. The chain has TRBV6-5 and TRBJ1-2; D perhaps matches TRBD1 (5 bases). The length of the CDR3 is 15 residues. Germline V gene data show CDR1 as MNHEY and CDR2 as SVGAGI. V gave up 8 bases and J gave up 6 bases, with 22 bases separating them. The CDR3 DNA reads TGTGCCAGCGCGTTAGGAGACAGTTCCCTCGATGGCTACACCTTC. It codes for CASALGDSSLDGYTF.

The V and J genes are TRBV29-1 and TRBJ1-1; the D is unclear. Trimming removed 4 bases from V and 0 bases from J, with 18 bases in between. Germline V gives CDR1 SQVTM, CDR2 ANQGSEA. The CDR3 totals 16 residues. The CDR3 is CSVVVSPGLMNTEAFF. CDR3 nucleotides: TGCAGCGTTGTGGTTAGCCCCGGGCTCATGAACACTGAAGCTTTCTTT.

The chain employs TRBV2 and TRBJ1-6; tentatively, D is TRBD1 (5 bases). Germline V gene data show CDR1 as SNHLY and CDR2 as FYNNEI. The CDR3 has 12 residues. Trimming left V 7 bases short and J 7 bases short, with 8 bases between. CDR3 bases: TGTGCCAGCATGGGGCCGAATTCACCCCTCCACTTT. Translated: CASMGPNSPLHF.